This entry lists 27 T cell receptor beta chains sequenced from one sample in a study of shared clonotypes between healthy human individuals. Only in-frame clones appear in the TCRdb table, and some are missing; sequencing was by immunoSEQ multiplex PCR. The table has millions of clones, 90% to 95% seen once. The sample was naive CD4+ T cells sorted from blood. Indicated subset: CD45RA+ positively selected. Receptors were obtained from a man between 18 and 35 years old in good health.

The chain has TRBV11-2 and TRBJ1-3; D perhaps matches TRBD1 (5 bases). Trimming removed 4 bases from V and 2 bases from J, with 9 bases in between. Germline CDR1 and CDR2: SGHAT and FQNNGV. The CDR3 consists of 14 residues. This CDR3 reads CASSSLRAGNTIYF. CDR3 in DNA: TGTGCCAGCAGCTCCCTCAGGGCTGGAAACACCATATATTTT.

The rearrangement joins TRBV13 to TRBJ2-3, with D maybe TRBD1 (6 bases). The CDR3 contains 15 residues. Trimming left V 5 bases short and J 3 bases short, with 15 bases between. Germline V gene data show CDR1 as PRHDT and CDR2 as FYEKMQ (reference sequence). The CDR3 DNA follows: TGTGCCAGCAGCCTATCAGGGGTGAGGACAGATACGCAGTATTTT. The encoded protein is CASSLSGVRTDTQYF.

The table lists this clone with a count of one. This CDR3 is CASRANANTGELFF. CDR3 sequence (DNA): TGTGCCAGCAGGGCAAACGCGAACACCGGGGAGCTGTTTTTT. V and J are TRBV6-5 and TRBJ2-2; D unclear. This CDR3 contains 14 residues. CDR1 is MNHEY and CDR2 is SVGAGI in the germline V gene. V lost 6 bases, J lost 0 bases, and 8 bases lay in between.

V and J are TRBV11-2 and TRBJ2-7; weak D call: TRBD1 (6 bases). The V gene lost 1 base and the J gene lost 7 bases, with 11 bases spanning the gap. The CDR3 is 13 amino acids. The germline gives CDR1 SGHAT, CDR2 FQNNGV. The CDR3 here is CASSLVRGSEQYF. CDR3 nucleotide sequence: TGTGCCAGCAGCTTAGTAAGGGGGAGTGAGCAGTACTTC.

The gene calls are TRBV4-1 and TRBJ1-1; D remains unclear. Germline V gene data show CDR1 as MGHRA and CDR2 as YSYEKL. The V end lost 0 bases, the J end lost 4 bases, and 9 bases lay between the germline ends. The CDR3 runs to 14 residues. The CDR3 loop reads CASSQESSATEAFF. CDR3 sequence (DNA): TGCGCCAGCAGCCAAGAGAGCTCAGCCACTGAAGCTTTCTTT.

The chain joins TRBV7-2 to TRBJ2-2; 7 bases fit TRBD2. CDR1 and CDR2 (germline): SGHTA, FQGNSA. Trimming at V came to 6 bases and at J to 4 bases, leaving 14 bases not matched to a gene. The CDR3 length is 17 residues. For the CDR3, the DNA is TGTGCCAGCAGGCTCGGGGGGAGCGGGTCGACCACCGGGGAGCTGTTTTTT. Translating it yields CASRLGGSGSTTGELFF.

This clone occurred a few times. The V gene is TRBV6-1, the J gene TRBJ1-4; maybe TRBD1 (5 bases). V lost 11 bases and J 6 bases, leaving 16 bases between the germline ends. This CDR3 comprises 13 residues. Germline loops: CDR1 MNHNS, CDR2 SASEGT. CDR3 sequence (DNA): TGTGCCGCCCGGGTGGGACCTGATGAAAAACTGTTTTTT. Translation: CAARVGPDEKLFF.

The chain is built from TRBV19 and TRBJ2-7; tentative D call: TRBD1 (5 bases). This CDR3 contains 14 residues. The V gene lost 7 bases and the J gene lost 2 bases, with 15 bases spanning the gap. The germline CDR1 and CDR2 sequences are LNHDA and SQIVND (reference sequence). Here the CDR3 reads CASKGPGITYEQYF. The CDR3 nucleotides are TGTGCCAGTAAAGGGCCAGGGATAACCTACGAGCAGTACTTC. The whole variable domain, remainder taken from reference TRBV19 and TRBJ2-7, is DGGITQSPKYLFRKEGQNVTLSCEQNLNHDAMYWYRQDPGQGLRLIYYSQIVNDFQKGDIAEGYSVSREKKESFPLTVTSAQKNPTAFYLCASKGPGITYEQYFGPGTRLTVT.

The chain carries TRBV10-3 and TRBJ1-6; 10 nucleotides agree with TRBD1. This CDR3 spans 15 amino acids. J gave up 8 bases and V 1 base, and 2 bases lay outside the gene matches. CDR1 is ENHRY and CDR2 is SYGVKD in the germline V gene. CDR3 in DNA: TGTGCCATCAGTGAGTTGGACAGGGGGGATTCACCCCTCCACTTT. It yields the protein CAISELDRGDSPLHF.

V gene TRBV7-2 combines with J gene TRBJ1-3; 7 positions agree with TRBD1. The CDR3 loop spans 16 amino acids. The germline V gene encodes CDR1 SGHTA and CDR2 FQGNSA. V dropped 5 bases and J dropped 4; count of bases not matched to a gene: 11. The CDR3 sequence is CASSNGQVGAGNTIYF. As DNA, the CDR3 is TGTGCCAGCAGCAATGGACAGGTCGGCGCAGGAAACACCATATATTTT.

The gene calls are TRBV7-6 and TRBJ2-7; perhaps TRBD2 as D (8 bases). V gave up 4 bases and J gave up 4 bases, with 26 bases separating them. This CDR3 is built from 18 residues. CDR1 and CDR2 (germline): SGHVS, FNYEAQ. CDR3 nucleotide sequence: TGTGCCAGCAGCTGGGCAGGGGGTAACGGACTAGCCGGTTACGAGCAGTACTTC. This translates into CASSWAGGNGLAGYEQYF.

The CDR3: CASSKGASGRAKTQYF. The CDR3 bases are TGTGCCAGCAGCAAAGGGGCAAGCGGGAGGGCAAAGACCCAGTACTTC. The genes are TRBV21-1 and TRBJ2-5; the listed D gene, TRBD2, was not tested against the DNA. TRBV21-1 is marked as a pseudogene. The CDR3 spans 16 residues.

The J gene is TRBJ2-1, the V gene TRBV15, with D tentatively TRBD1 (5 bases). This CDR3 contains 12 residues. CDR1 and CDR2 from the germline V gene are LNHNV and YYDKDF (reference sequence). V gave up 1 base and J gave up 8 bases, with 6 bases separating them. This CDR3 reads CATSRARDEQFF. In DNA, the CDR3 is TGTGCCACCAGCAGAGCCAGGGATGAGCAGTTCTTC.

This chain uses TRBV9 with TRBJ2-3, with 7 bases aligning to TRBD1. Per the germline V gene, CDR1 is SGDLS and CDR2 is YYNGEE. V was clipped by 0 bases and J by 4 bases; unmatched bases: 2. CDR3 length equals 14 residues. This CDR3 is CASSVVQGSDTQYF. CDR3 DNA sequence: TGTGCCAGCAGCGTAGTACAGGGGTCAGATACGCAGTATTTT.

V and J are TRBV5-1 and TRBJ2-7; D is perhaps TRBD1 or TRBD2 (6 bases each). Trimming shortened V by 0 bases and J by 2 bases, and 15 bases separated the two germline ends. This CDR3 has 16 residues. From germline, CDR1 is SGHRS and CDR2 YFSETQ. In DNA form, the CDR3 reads TGCGCCAGCAGCTTGGGCTTTGGGGGGCTTACCTACGAGCAGTACTTC. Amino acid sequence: CASSLGFGGLTYEQYF.

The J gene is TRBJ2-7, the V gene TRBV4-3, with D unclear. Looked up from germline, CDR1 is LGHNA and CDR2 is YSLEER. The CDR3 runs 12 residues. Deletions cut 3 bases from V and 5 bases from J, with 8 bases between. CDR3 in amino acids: CASSQGNNEQYF. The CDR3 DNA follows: TGCGCCAGCAGCCAGGGGAACAACGAGCAGTACTTC.

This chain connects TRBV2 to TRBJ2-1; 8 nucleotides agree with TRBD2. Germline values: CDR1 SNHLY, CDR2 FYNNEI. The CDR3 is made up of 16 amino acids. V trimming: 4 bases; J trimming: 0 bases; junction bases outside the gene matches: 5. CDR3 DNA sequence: TGTGCCAGCAGTGCGGGCGGGGGGCCCTCCTACAATGAGCAGTTCTTC. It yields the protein CASSAGGGPSYNEQFF.

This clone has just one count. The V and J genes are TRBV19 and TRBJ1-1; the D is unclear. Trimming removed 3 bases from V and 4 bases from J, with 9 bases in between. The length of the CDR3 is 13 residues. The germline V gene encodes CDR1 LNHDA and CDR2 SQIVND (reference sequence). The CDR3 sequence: CASSIERTTEAFF. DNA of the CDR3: TGTGCCAGTAGTATTGAGAGAACCACTGAAGCTTTCTTT.

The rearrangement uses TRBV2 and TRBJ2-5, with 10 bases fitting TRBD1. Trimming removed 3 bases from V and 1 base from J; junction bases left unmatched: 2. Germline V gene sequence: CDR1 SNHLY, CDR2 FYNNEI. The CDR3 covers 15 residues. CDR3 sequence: CASSDGTGVQETQYF. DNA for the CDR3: TGTGCCAGCAGTGATGGGACAGGGGTCCAAGAGACCCAGTACTTC.

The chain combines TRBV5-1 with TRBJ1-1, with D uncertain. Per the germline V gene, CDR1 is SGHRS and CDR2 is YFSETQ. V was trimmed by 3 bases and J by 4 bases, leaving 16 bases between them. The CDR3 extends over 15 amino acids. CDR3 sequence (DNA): TGCGCCAGCAGCTCCCCGGGTGGGGTTGGCACTGAAGCTTTCTTT. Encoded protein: CASSSPGGVGTEAFF.

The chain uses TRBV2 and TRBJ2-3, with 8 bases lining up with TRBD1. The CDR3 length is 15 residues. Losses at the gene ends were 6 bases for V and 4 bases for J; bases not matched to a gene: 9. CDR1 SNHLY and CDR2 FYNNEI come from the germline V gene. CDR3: CASSPGAGGPDTQYF. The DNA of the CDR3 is TGTGCCAGCAGCCCGGGGGCAGGGGGCCCAGATACGCAGTATTTT.

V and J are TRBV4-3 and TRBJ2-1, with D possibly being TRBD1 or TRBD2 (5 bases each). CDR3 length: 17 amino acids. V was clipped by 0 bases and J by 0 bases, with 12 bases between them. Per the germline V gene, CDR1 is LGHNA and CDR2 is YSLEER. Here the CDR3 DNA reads TGCGCCAGCAGCCAAGATCCGGCAGGGAGCTCCTACAATGAGCAGTTCTTC. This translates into CASSQDPAGSSYNEQFF.

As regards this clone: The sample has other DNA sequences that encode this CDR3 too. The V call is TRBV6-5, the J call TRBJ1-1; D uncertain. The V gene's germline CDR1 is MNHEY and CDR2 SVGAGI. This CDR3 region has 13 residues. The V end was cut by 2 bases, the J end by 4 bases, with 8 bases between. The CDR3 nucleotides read TGTGCCAGCAGTTACGGTGGTGGCACTGAAGCTTTCTTT. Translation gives CASSYGGGTEAFF.

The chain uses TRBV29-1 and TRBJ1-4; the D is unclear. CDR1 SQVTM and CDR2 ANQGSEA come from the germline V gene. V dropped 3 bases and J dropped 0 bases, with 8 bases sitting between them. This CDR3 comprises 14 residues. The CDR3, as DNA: TGCAGCGTTGAGAGCTCAACAACTAATGAAAAACTGTTTTTT. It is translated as CSVESSTTNEKLFF.

The CDR3 loop reads CASSLLTGGGYTF. The CDR3 coding sequence is TGTGCCAGCAGCTTGTTGACAGGGGGCGGCTACACCTTC. V usage is TRBV5-6 and J usage is TRBJ1-2, with 10 bases aligning to TRBD1. Per germline, CDR1 SGHDT and CDR2 YYEEEE. Unmatched junction bases numbered 2, after V lost 1 base and J lost 8 bases. This CDR3 has 13 residues.

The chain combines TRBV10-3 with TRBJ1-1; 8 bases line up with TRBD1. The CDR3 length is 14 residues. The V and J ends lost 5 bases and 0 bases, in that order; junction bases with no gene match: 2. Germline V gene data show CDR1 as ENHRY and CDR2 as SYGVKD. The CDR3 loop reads CAISPGQVNTEAFF. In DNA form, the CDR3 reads TGTGCCATCAGTCCGGGACAGGTGAACACTGAAGCTTTCTTT.

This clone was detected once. The CDR3 loop reads CAWTIGGQPQHF. CDR3 coding DNA: TGTGCCTGGACTATAGGGGGCCAGCCCCAGCATTTT. The chain has TRBV30 and TRBJ1-5, with 7 bases identical to TRBD1. V shed 4 bases and J 7 bases; nucleotides not matched to a gene: 4. Germline V gene sequence: CDR1 GTSNPN, CDR2 SVGIG (reference sequence). There are 12 residues in the CDR3.